This T cell receptor (beta chain) was captured by sequencing in a study of control samples from healthy donors and cancer patients. Clones were read by immunoSEQ multiplex PCR, and TCRdb kept only the in-frame ones, dropping some. The profile shows about 82,000 clones, about 89% of them singletons. Looked up from germline, CDR1 is LNHDA and CDR2 is SQIVND (reference sequence). With 8 bases removed from V and 1 base from J, the gap between germline ends came to 12 bases. This CDR3 has 14 amino acids. The sequence was obtained from a man in his fifties or sixties in good health. V is TRBV19 and J is TRBJ1-3, with D possibly TRBD1 on 6 matching bases. Material: blood. The CDR3 loop is CASGQKTSGNTIYF. In DNA, the CDR3 is TGTGCCAGTGGACAGAAAACATCTGGAAACACCATATATTTT. Drawing the rest from reference TRBV19 and TRBJ1-3, the complete variable domain is DGGITQSPKYLFRKEGQNVTLSCEQNLNHDAMYWYRQDPGQGLRLIYYSQIVNDFQKGDIAEGYSVSREKKESFPLTVTSAQKNPTAFYLCASGQKTSGNTIYFGEGSWLTVV.